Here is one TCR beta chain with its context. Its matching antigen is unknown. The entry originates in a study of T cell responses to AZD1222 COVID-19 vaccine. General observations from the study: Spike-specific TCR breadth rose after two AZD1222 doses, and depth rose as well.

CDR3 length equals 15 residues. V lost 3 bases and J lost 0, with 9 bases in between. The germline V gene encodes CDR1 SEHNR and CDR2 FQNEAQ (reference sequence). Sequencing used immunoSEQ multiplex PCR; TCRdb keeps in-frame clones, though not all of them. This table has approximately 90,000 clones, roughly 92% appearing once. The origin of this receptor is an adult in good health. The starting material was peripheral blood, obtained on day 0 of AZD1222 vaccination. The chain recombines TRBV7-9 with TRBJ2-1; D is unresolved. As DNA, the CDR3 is TGTGCCAGCAGCTTGCAGACCCCCTCCTACAATGAGCAGTTCTTC. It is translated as CASSLQTPSYNEQFF.